These 27 T cell receptor beta chains were all obtained from the same sample, sequenced in a study of blood T cell repertoires in COVID-19. Generated by immunoSEQ multiplex PCR, the TCRdb table keeps only in-frame clones and is missing some. The sample lists 55,000 to 70,000 clones, around 84% seen once, with 3.5% to 4.5% in the top ten. Source material: peripheral blood. These receptors all come from a man aged 50-59 years with acute or convalescent COVID-19.

This chain links TRBV28 with TRBJ1-3; 7 nucleotides line up with TRBD1. The V segment lost 5 bases and the J segment 2 bases; nucleotides outside the gene matches: 3. Germline CDR1 MDHEN, CDR2 SYDVKM. The CDR3 totals 14 residues. CDR3 DNA sequence: TGTGCCAGCAGTCCGACAGGGACTGGAAACACCATATATTTT. Its translation: CASSPTGTGNTIYF. Filled out from reference TRBV28 and TRBJ1-3, the complete variable domain reads DVKVTQSSRYLVKRTGEKVFLECVQDMDHENMFWYRQDPGLGLRLIYFSYDVKMKEKGDIPEGYSVSREKKERFSLILESASTNQTSMYLCASSPTGTGNTIYFGEGSWLTVV.

This clone has a handful of counts. V is TRBV6-4 and J is TRBJ2-2, with 8 positions matching TRBD1. Losses at the gene ends were 0 bases for V and 5 bases for J; bases not matched to a gene: 8. The CDR3 covers 17 residues. Germline-derived CDR1 and CDR2 are MRHNA and SNTAGT. The CDR3 protein is CASSDSSYRGATGELFF. CDR3 sequence (DNA): TGTGCCAGCAGTGACTCGTCGTACAGGGGGGCAACCGGGGAGCTGTTTTTT.

This rearrangement joins TRBV10-1 to TRBJ1-2; D not certain. Between the trimmed V and J ends, which lost 3 bases and 6 bases, there was a span of 11 bases. Germline V gene sequence: CDR1 WNHNN, CDR2 SYGVQD (reference sequence). This CDR3 contains 13 residues. CDR3 region: CASSESEAHGYTF. DNA of the CDR3: TGCGCCAGCAGTGAATCTGAAGCCCATGGCTACACCTTC.

This chain links TRBV5-1 with TRBJ1-6; 7 nucleotides agree with TRBD1. Germline V gives CDR1 SGHRS, CDR2 YFSETQ. V lost 3 bases to trimming and J lost 15 bases; unmatched junction nucleotides: 9. This CDR3 is built from 13 residues. The DNA of the CDR3 is TGCGCCAGCAGCTACGAGATGGGGACAGACCTCCACTTT. It codes for CASSYEMGTDLHF.

This sequence joins TRBV6-1 and TRBJ1-6; possibly TRBD1 for D (5 bases). The germline CDR1 and CDR2 sequences are MNHNS and SASEGT. Trimming pared 2 bases from V and 1 base from J, leaving 15 bases between. The CDR3 spans 18 residues. CDR3 region: CASSETVRGGSYNSPLHF. The CDR3 region has the DNA TGTGCCAGCAGTGAAACGGTGAGGGGAGGGTCCTATAATTCACCCCTCCACTTT.

DNA of the CDR3: TGTGCCAGCAGCTTCGCGGGACGAGGTTTTGACGAGCAGTACTTC. Translation: CASSFAGRGFDEQYF. The rearrangement joins TRBV7-8 to TRBJ2-7; possibly TRBD2 for D (6 bases). Trimming took 3 bases from V and 5 from J, leaving 17 bases between them. Germline CDR1 reads SGHVS; CDR2 reads FQNEAQ. The CDR3 covers 15 residues.

The V call is TRBV19, the J call TRBJ2-1; TRBD2 matches 7 bases. The CDR3 spans 17 residues. CDR1 and CDR2 (germline): LNHDA, SQIVND (reference sequence). Germline trimming cut 2 bases from V and 4 bases from J; bases unmatched to any gene: 11. The CDR3 nucleotides read TGTGCCAGTAGTATACCCAACGCGGGAGTGGGTTACAATGAGCAGTTCTTC. Protein: CASSIPNAGVGYNEQFF. The full variable domain, with the rest looked up from reference TRBV19 and TRBJ2-1, is DGGITQSPKYLFRKEGQNVTLSCEQNLNHDAMYWYRQDPGQGLRLIYYSQIVNDFQKGDIAEGYSVSREKKESFPLTVTSAQKNPTAFYLCASSIPNAGVGYNEQFFGPGTRLTVL.

The chain is built from TRBV30 and TRBJ1-6, with 9 bases matching TRBD1. Trimming took 1 base from V and 3 from J; bases not matched to a gene: 16. This CDR3 spans 20 amino acids. CDR1 and CDR2 from the germline V gene are GTSNPN and SVGIG (reference sequence). CDR3 in DNA: TGTGCCTGGAGTGCATGGACAGGGGCCATCTCAACTAACTATAATTCACCCCTCCACTTT. Residues: CAWSAWTGAISTNYNSPLHF. The variable domain in full, completed from reference TRBV30 and TRBJ1-6, reads SQTIHQWPATLVQPVGSPLSLECTVEGTSNPNLYWYRQAAGRGLQLLFYSVGIGQISSEVPQNLSASRPQDRQFILSSKKLLLSDSGFYLCAWSAWTGAISTNYNSPLHFGNGTRLTVT.

The genes are TRBV24-1 and TRBJ2-7, with TRBD1 matching over 8 bases. CDR3 size: 16 residues. CDR1 and CDR2 from the germline V gene are KGHDR and SFDVKD. J gave up 5 bases and V 4 bases, and 12 bases lay outside the gene matches. The CDR3 reads CATSDPGRDRSHEQYF. Written as DNA, the CDR3 is TGTGCCACCAGTGACCCGGGCCGGGACAGGTCCCACGAGCAGTACTTC.

Only a few counts were recorded for this clone. The rearrangement uses TRBV9 and TRBJ1-2; D may be TRBD1 (6 bases). Germline V gene sequence: CDR1 SGDLS, CDR2 YYNGEE. V dropped 4 bases and J dropped 4 bases, with 14 bases sitting between them. The CDR3 runs 14 residues. CDR3 amino acids: CASSMRQDFYGYTF. The CDR3 nucleotides are TGTGCCAGCAGCATGCGACAGGACTTCTATGGCTACACCTTC. The full variable domain, completed using reference TRBV9 and TRBJ1-2, is DSGVTQTPKHLITATGQRVTLRCSPRSGDLSVYWYQQSLDQGLQFLIQYYNGEERAKGNILERFSAQQFPDLHSELNLSSLELGDSALYFCASSMRQDFYGYTFGSGTRLTVV.

The rearrangement uses TRBV11-2 and TRBJ1-2, with 10 bases lining up with TRBD1. Trimming at V came to 4 bases and at J to 1 base, leaving 6 bases not matched to a gene. Germline CDR1 and CDR2: SGHAT and FQNNGV. The CDR3 runs to 16 residues. The CDR3: CASSSSGQGLNYGYTF. CDR3 bases: TGTGCCAGCAGCTCGTCGGGACAGGGGCTTAACTATGGCTACACCTTC.

This chain links TRBV30 with TRBJ2-5; tentatively, D is TRBD2 (6 bases). Trimming shortened V by 5 bases and J by 4 bases, and 8 bases separated the two germline ends. This CDR3 contains 11 residues. CDR1 GTSNPN and CDR2 SVGIG come from the germline V gene (reference sequence). DNA for the CDR3: TGTGCCTGGGGGACTTCAGAGACCCAGTACTTC. Protein sequence: CAWGTSETQYF.

The chain has TRBV19 and TRBJ2-1; 13 nucleotides match TRBD2. CDR3 length equals 15 residues. The trim removed 5 bases at V and 8 bases at J, leaving 6 bases unmatched. Looked up from germline, CDR1 is LNHDA and CDR2 is SQIVND (reference sequence). In nucleotides, the CDR3 is TGTGCCAGTAGTCCCGGACTAGCGGGAGTCTATGAGCAGTTCTTC. It encodes CASSPGLAGVYEQFF.

V usage is TRBV23-1 and J usage is TRBJ2-1, with 7 bases that match TRBD2. TRBV23-1 is reported as an ORF; its role is uncertain. The CDR3 is 17 amino acids. The V segment lost 4 bases and the J segment 0 bases; nucleotides outside the gene matches: 9. This CDR3 reads CASSPPLAASSYNEQFF. As DNA, the CDR3 is TGCGCCAGCAGTCCTCCCCTAGCGGCAAGCTCCTACAATGAGCAGTTCTTC.

The chain links TRBV11-2 to TRBJ1-2, with a tentative D call TRBD1 (5 bases). CDR3 length: 12 amino acids. V gave up 4 bases and J gave up 2 bases, with 5 bases separating them. Germline V lookup: CDR1 SGHAT, CDR2 FQNNGV. The CDR3: CASSSGNYGYTF. CDR3 bases: TGTGCCAGCAGCTCAGGGAACTATGGCTACACCTTC.

The chain is built from TRBV11-3 and TRBJ2-1; 9 bases match TRBD2. Losses at the gene ends were 0 bases for V and 3 bases for J; bases not matched to a gene: 9. CDR1 SGHNT and CDR2 YENEEA come from the germline V gene. CDR3 length: 18 residues. The DNA for the CDR3 is TGTGCCAGCAGCTTAGAAACCTTAGCGGGAGCAGGCTACAATGAGCAGTTCTTC. Its protein is CASSLETLAGAGYNEQFF.

This clone appeared a few times. The chain carries TRBV29-1 and TRBJ2-3; TRBD2 agrees at 9 bases. J lost 10 bases, V lost 7 bases, and 27 bases had no gene match. The CDR3 runs 18 residues. Germline assignment: CDR1 SQVTM and CDR2 ANQGSEA. The CDR3 nucleotides are TGCAGCGCCGAAGGTGCGACAGGGCAGGTCGCGGGAGGGCTTTCGCAGTATTTT. It yields the protein CSAEGATGQVAGGLSQYF.

The chain carries TRBV9 and TRBJ1-2; 10 nucleotides agree with TRBD1. There are 18 residues in the CDR3. V dropped 4 bases and J dropped 7; count of bases not matched to a gene: 19. Germline values: CDR1 SGDLS, CDR2 YYNGEE. In DNA form, the CDR3 reads TGTGCCAGCAGCCCGGGTGGGGGACAGGGGATCCCAATTGGTGGCTACACCTTC. Its translation is CASSPGGGQGIPIGGYTF.

The chain links TRBV13 to TRBJ2-3, with 9 bases matching TRBD2. The CDR3 extends over 14 amino acids. The germline CDR1 and CDR2 sequences are PRHDT and FYEKMQ (reference sequence). V shed 5 bases and J 1 base; nucleotides not matched to a gene: 1. The DNA for the CDR3 is TGTGCCAGCAGCGAGCGGGGGGGCACAGATACGCAGTATTTT. The encoded protein is CASSERGGTDTQYF.

The rearrangement joins TRBV5-1 to TRBJ2-7; 8 bases are shared with TRBD2. The V gene end was trimmed by 4 bases and the J gene end by 5 bases; junction bases not matched to a gene: 8. Per the germline V gene, CDR1 is SGHRS and CDR2 is YFSETQ. The CDR3 has 14 residues. CDR3 sequence (DNA): TGCGCCAGCAGCCCCCGGGACGGGAGGGACGAGCAGTACTTC. Translating it yields CASSPRDGRDEQYF.

The chain is built from TRBV29-1 and TRBJ2-3; the D gene is possibly TRBD2 (5 bases). Trimming took off 3 bases at V and 2 bases at J, with 12 bases between the two ends. Germline values: CDR1 SQVTM, CDR2 ANQGSEA. This CDR3 contains 14 residues. The CDR3 loop reads CSVEWLAITDTQYF. DNA for the CDR3: TGCAGCGTTGAGTGGCTAGCTATCACAGATACGCAGTATTTT.

This clone was observed once. The rearrangement links TRBV7-2 to TRBJ1-6; tentative D call: TRBD1 (5 bases). Germline CDR1 is SGHTA and CDR2 is FQGNSA. V was clipped by 4 bases and J by 7 bases, with 14 bases between them. CDR3 length equals 15 residues. In DNA form, the CDR3 reads TGTGCCAGCAGCTCTCACGGGGGGGTGAATTCACCCCTCCACTTT. Amino acids: CASSSHGGVNSPLHF.

The gene calls are TRBV11-3 and TRBJ2-7; the match to TRBD1 covers 8 bases. The germline gives CDR1 SGHNT, CDR2 YENEEA. V lost 5 bases and J lost 2; bases outside the gene matches: 5. The CDR3 consists of 14 residues. This CDR3 reads CASSATGDPYEQYF. Written as DNA, the CDR3 is TGTGCCAGCAGCGCGACAGGGGATCCCTACGAGCAGTACTTC.

This rearrangement joins TRBV6-5 to TRBJ2-7, with D perhaps matching TRBD2 (5 bases). V was shortened by 6 bases and J by 4 bases, with 13 bases between the two germline ends. From germline, CDR1 is MNHEY and CDR2 SVGAGI. This CDR3 comprises 13 residues. The DNA for the CDR3 is TGTGCCAGCAGGGGAAATCGGACTTACGAGCAGTACTTC. The encoded protein is CASRGNRTYEQYF.

The chain uses TRBV7-9 and TRBJ1-2, with TRBD1 matching over 7 bases. Germline trimming cut 5 bases from V and 10 bases from J; bases unmatched to any gene: 10. CDR1 SEHNR and CDR2 FQNEAQ come from the germline V gene (reference sequence). CDR3 length equals 13 residues. The CDR3 sequence is CASSGRDRAIYTF. The CDR3 DNA reads as TGTGCCAGCAGCGGCAGAGACAGGGCCATCTACACCTTC.

This clone was observed once. This chain joins TRBV2 and TRBJ1-5; D is undetermined. The CDR3 loop spans 13 amino acids. With 5 bases removed from V and 5 bases from J, the gap between germline ends came to 10 bases. The germline V gene encodes CDR1 SNHLY and CDR2 FYNNEI. The CDR3 sequence is CASSRGSDQPQHF. The CDR3 coding sequence is TGTGCCAGCAGTCGGGGTTCGGATCAGCCCCAGCATTTT.

V and J are TRBV18 and TRBJ1-3; D gene unclear. Per germline, CDR1 KGHSH and CDR2 LQKENI. Trimming took off 3 bases at V and 1 base at J, with 16 bases between the two ends. The CDR3 length is 17 residues. The CDR3 sequence: CASSPYAGSISGNTIYF. The CDR3 DNA reads as TGTGCCAGCTCACCGTATGCGGGATCTATATCTGGAAACACCATATATTTT.